This note documents a single T cell receptor (beta chain) sequence. Per germline, CDR1 MNHEY and CDR2 SMNVEV (reference sequence). V shed 5 bases and J shed 1 base, with 14 bases lying between them. This CDR3 has 15 amino acids. This entry comes from a study of OX40 agonist ivuxolimab in advanced cancers. Some clones are missing from TCRdb's copy, which holds only in-frame ones; the method was immunoSEQ multiplex PCR. The repertoire has 35,000 to 40,000 clones, around 83% of them found once; the top ten carry roughly 2.3%. The chain uses TRBV27 and TRBJ1-1; D gene uncertain. Sequencing used CD4+ or CD8+ T cells sorted from blood, obtained in a trial of the OX40 agonist ivuxolimab. The receptor comes from an adult with an advanced solid tumor such as melanoma, head and neck, liver or kidney cancer. The CDR3 bases are TGTGCCAGCAGTCCCCAGACAAGATCGAACACTGAAGCTTTCTTT. Translating it yields CASSPQTRSNTEAFF.